This T cell receptor beta chain derives from a study of blood T cell repertoires in COVID-19. Study context: Researchers got acute and convalescent COVID-19 samples from the United States, Italy and Spain. T cells, B-cell-depleted T cells, or PBMCs provided the cDNA or gDNA that served as material.

This CDR3 is built from 14 residues. Germline V gene data show CDR1 as SGHVS and CDR2 as FNYEAQ. Trimming removed 1 base from V and 3 bases from J; junction bases left unmatched: 3. Original processing methods: For nucleated cells, counts were estimated from reference gene primer amplification. The data were produced by immunoSEQ multiplex PCR, yet TCRdb's version contains in-frame clones alone and is incomplete. The V and J calls and clone size were taken over from that table, and D and trimming were inferred from the DNA. The table includes almost 85,000 clones, around 82% detected once. This clonotype originated in a man of 80 years or more with active or convalescent COVID-19. Sequences were obtained from peripheral blood. This sequence joins TRBV7-6 and TRBJ2-7; 7 bases map to TRBD2. This chain's CDR3 is CASSLDAGVYEQYF. CDR3 bases: TGTGCCAGCAGCTTAGATGCGGGAGTCTACGAGCAGTACTTC.